This TCR beta chain stems from a study of neoadjuvant anti-PD-1 for oral cavity cancer. This sample's time point: after neoadjuvant nivolumab, at surgical resection. The CDR3 is 13 residues long. Germline CDR1 is LNHDA and CDR2 is SQIVND (reference sequence). V gave up 4 bases and J gave up 6 bases; unmatched junction bases: 3. Data came from immunoSEQ multiplex PCR; TCRdb stores just in-frame clones and leaves some out. Of fewer than 15,000 clones detected, approximately 75% appear once; the ten largest clones hold less than 3.5%. This sample comprised PBMCs, obtained after nivolumab (anti-PD-1) treatment. The receptor comes from a person aged 40 to 85 with oral cavity squamous cell carcinoma. The chain links TRBV19 to TRBJ1-5; 7 nucleotides align to TRBD1. CDR3 loop: CASSRGGTQPQHF. The CDR3 nucleotides read TGTGCCAGTAGTAGAGGGGGCACTCAGCCCCAGCATTTT.